This T cell receptor (beta chain) appears in the sequencing data of a study of cytomegalovirus exposure and HLA in healthy donors. Study conclusions and caveats: A missense variant in DCLRE1C was later tied to TCR beta V- and J-gene trimming.

Only a few counts were recorded for this clone. Its specificity is unknown. The PCR had 60 Vbeta and 13 Jbeta primers. Generated by immunoSEQ multiplex PCR, the TCRdb table keeps only in-frame clones and is missing some. The sample has roughly 95,000 clones, approximately 80% seen once; the top ten hold approximately 5.3%. The sequenced sample consisted of PBMCs. This TCR came from a man aged 30 to 45 in good health and CMV-seropositive.

CDR3 in DNA: TGTGCCAGCAGCCTTCCCGGACAGGGGGCCTACGAGCAGTACGTC. Its translation is CASSLPGQGAYEQYV. The chain joins TRBV5-6 to TRBJ2-7; 10 positions match TRBD1. CDR3 size: 15 residues. The V gene end was trimmed by 4 bases and the J gene end by 2 bases; junction bases not matched to a gene: 6. Germline CDR1 and CDR2: SGHDT and YYEEEE.